This entry concerns a single T cell receptor beta chain. The antigen it recognizes is unknown. No much larger clonotype is one base removed from it; base qualities were not supplied. The sample is drawn from a study of T-cell reconstitution after alpha-beta-depleted transplantation in children (dated by TCRdb to 2015 to 2016). Notes on the research overall: The study quantitatively tracked T-cell immune reconstitution after TCRalphabeta/CD19-depleted allogeneic hematopoietic cell transplantation in children using TCR repertoire profiling.

V is clipped by 5 bases and J by 2 bases, and the sequence between their germline boundaries is 12 bases long. Per the germline V gene (reference sequence), DFQATT is the CDR1 and SNEGSKA is the CDR2. From cysteine to phenylalanine, the CDR3 is 13 amino acids long. Kept here is only the CDR3 DNA, which spans 39 bases and is read in frame from base 1. Receptor amplification or capture employed PCR. The data were produced on an Illumina HiSeq 2500. TCR library preparation used molecular barcoding, with unique molecular identifiers applied to normalize quantification of the TCRbeta repertoire. Using fastp at Q25 and MiXCR, TCRdb reprocessed the public reads and kept productive beta chains. Here each entry gathers all rows of one CDR3 protein and keeps the most common genes and DNA. This sample lists roughly 590,000 distinct CDR3 sequences; around a sixth were detected once. The biggest ten clones account for approximately 1% of the sample.

This receptor was identified in a human donor who donated a stem cell graft to a child with acute myeloid leukemia. The chain joins TRBV20-1 to TRBJ2-5; there is no confident call for the D gene. The specimen comprised PBMCs from the stem cell graft donor, sampled from the stem cell graft. This receptor has the CDR3 CSAGPGCQETQYF. At the DNA level, the sequence is TGCAGTGCTGGGCCCGGGTGTCAAGAGACCCAGTACTTC.